The clone carrying this T cell receptor beta chain appeared a few times. These data come from a study of blood T cell repertoires in COVID-19. At the level of the study: Sites across the United States, Italy and Spain contributed samples from acute and convalescent COVID-19.

Profiling relied on immunoSEQ multiplex PCR, and the TCRdb table lists in-frame clones only, not all of them. The sample has 200,000 to 250,000 clones; around 80% are singletons. The ends were cut back, 2 bases at V and 10 bases at J, with 11 bases in the middle. The length of the CDR3 is 12 residues. CDR1 and CDR2 from the germline V gene are SGHRS and YFSETQ. The chain is built from TRBV5-1 and TRBJ2-3; perhaps TRBD2 as D (5 bases). The sample was peripheral blood. This TCR was recovered from a woman between 70 and 85 years old with acute or convalescent COVID-19. The CDR3 DNA follows: TGCGCCAGCAGCTTAACAGAGGGTGCGCAGTATTTT. Protein: CASSLTEGAQYF.